This passage covers 25 T cell receptor beta chains from one sample sequenced in a study of blood T cell repertoires in COVID-19. The method was immunoSEQ multiplex PCR; TCRdb's version includes in-frame clones alone and lacks a portion of them. The sample records under 300,000 clones, 85% to 90% being singletons. Sequencing was done on a sample of PBMCs or T cells enriched from blood (not recorded which). All receptors come from a woman aged 55-69 years in a cohort exposed to, infected with or recovered from COVID-19 (not recorded which).

This chain joins TRBV7-2 and TRBJ2-7, with D tentatively TRBD2 (6 bases). Trimming left V 6 bases short and J 0 bases short, with 9 bases between. The CDR3 is 13 residues long. Germline V gives CDR1 SGHTA, CDR2 FQGNSA. Written as DNA, the CDR3 is TGTGCCAGCAGGCGGGACCTCTCCTACGAGCAGTACTTC. Its translation is CASRRDLSYEQYF.

This chain uses TRBV5-1 with TRBJ2-3; 10 nucleotides agree with TRBD1. Germline values: CDR1 SGHRS, CDR2 YFSETQ. J lost 0 bases, V lost 7 bases, and 11 bases had no gene match. The CDR3 runs to 17 residues. DNA of the CDR3: TGCGCCAGCCGGTACTCGCCGGGACAGGGGAGCACAGATACGCAGTATTTT. Encoded protein: CASRYSPGQGSTDTQYF. The full variable domain, in which reference TRBV5-1 and TRBJ2-3 provide the parts outside the CDR3, is KAGVTQTPRYLIKTRGQQVTLSCSPISGHRSVSWYQQTPGQGLQFLFEYFSETQRNKGNFPGRFSGRQFSNSRSEMNVSTLELGDSALYLCASRYSPGQGSTDTQYFGPGTRLTVL.

The V and J genes are TRBV28 and TRBJ1-2, with 8 nucleotides matching TRBD1. Germline-derived CDR1 and CDR2 are MDHEN and SYDVKM. CDR3 length: 15 residues. V was clipped by 5 bases and J by 2 bases; unmatched bases: 7. This CDR3 is CASSPRTGSNYGYTF. In DNA form, the CDR3 reads TGTGCCAGCAGTCCCCGGACAGGGTCGAACTATGGCTACACCTTC.

The V call is TRBV5-4, the J call TRBJ1-4; the D is unclear. Looked up from germline, CDR1 is SGHNT and CDR2 is YYREEE (reference sequence). V lost 4 bases to trimming and J lost 0 bases, with 10 bases between them. This CDR3 region has 15 residues. The CDR3 DNA follows: TGTGCCAGCAGCGTTTTCACTGCAACTAATGAAAAACTGTTTTTT. Translated: CASSVFTATNEKLFF.

The V and J genes are TRBV15 and TRBJ1-6; D gene ambiguous. Trimming removed 1 base from V and 11 bases from J, with 12 bases in between. Germline CDR1 and CDR2: LNHNV and YYDKDF (reference sequence). The CDR3 has 14 residues. CDR3 nucleotide sequence: TGTGCCACCAGCAGAGGAGGGATCGGGGCACCCCTCCACTTT. It specifies CATSRGGIGAPLHF.

The chain links TRBV2 to TRBJ2-7, with 12 bases matching TRBD2. V was clipped by 4 bases and J by 6 bases; unmatched bases: 7. The germline CDR1 and CDR2 sequences are SNHLY and FYNNEI. This CDR3 spans 15 amino acids. The CDR3 region is CASSVSSGRAGEQYF. The CDR3 DNA is TGTGCCAGCAGTGTATCTAGCGGGAGGGCCGGCGAGCAGTACTTC. The whole variable domain, remainder taken from reference TRBV2 and TRBJ2-7, is EPEVTQTPSHQVTQMGQEVILRCVPISNHLYFYWYRQILGQKVEFLVSFYNNEISEKSEIFDDQFSVERPDGSNFTLKIRSTKLEDSAMYFCASSVSSGRAGEQYFGPGTRLTVT.

The rearrangement joins TRBV18 to TRBJ2-7, with 9 bases matching TRBD2. This CDR3 contains 17 residues. V dropped 1 base and J dropped 2; count of bases not matched to a gene: 9. From germline, CDR1 is KGHSH and CDR2 LQKENI. CDR3 sequence (DNA): TGTGCCAGCTCACCACTTCTTTCCCCTAGCGGGGCCTACGAGCAGTACTTC. This sequence encodes CASSPLLSPSGAYEQYF.

V gene TRBV19 combines with J gene TRBJ1-1; D is undetermined. Between the trimmed V and J ends, which lost 2 bases and 1 base, there was a span of 5 bases. Germline CDR1 and CDR2: LNHDA and SQIVND (reference sequence). The CDR3 length is 13 residues. The chain's CDR3 is CASSIRQNTEAFF. The CDR3, as DNA: TGTGCCAGTAGTATAAGACAGAACACTGAAGCTTTCTTT. Filled out from reference TRBV19 and TRBJ1-1, the complete variable domain reads DGGITQSPKYLFRKEGQNVTLSCEQNLNHDAMYWYRQDPGQGLRLIYYSQIVNDFQKGDIAEGYSVSREKKESFPLTVTSAQKNPTAFYLCASSIRQNTEAFFGQGTRLTVV.

V is TRBV7-3 and J is TRBJ2-1; perhaps TRBD2 as D (5 bases). Germline CDR1 reads SGHTA; CDR2 reads FQGTGA. V gave up 5 bases and J gave up 2 bases, with 16 bases separating them. The CDR3 has 16 residues. CDR3 DNA sequence: TGTGCCAGCAGCCCCCGGCGAGGGCCAACCTACAATGAGCAGTTCTTC. Its protein is CASSPRRGPTYNEQFF.

This clone was seen just once. The chain links TRBV30 to TRBJ1-2; TRBD1 agrees at 7 bases. Germline V lookup: CDR1 GTSNPN, CDR2 SVGIG (reference sequence). After removal of 3 bases from V and 0 bases from J, the junction contained 4 bases not matched to a gene. This CDR3 is 14 amino acids long. The CDR3: CAWRGGTANYGYTF. In DNA, the CDR3 is TGTGCCTGGAGAGGGGGGACAGCTAACTATGGCTACACCTTC.

The chain has TRBV24-1 and TRBJ2-3; D uncertain. The germline V gene has CDR1 KGHDR and CDR2 SFDVKD. The CDR3 has 15 amino acids. V was trimmed by 1 base and J by 4 bases, leaving 11 bases between them. CDR3 loop: CATSDFRSVPDTQYF. The CDR3 bases are TGTGCCACCAGTGATTTCCGATCAGTCCCAGATACGCAGTATTTT.

V usage is TRBV6-5 and J usage is TRBJ2-1; possible D gene TRBD2, 6 bases. This CDR3 spans 15 amino acids. Germline values: CDR1 MNHEY, CDR2 SVGAGI. Trimming cost V 10 bases and J 5 bases, with 21 bases left between them. In DNA form, the CDR3 reads TGTGCCATCCGGAGGGTCGGGACTTCCAACAATGAGCAGTTCTTC. Translating gives CAIRRVGTSNNEQFF.

The rearrangement joins TRBV9 to TRBJ1-3; D remains unclear. The germline V gene has CDR1 SGDLS and CDR2 YYNGEE. The CDR3 runs to 16 residues. V shed 3 bases and J shed 0 bases, with 13 bases lying between them. The CDR3 here is CASSALKMSSGNTIYF. As DNA, the CDR3 is TGTGCCAGCAGCGCCCTAAAGATGAGCTCTGGAAACACCATATATTTT. The whole variable domain, filled in from reference TRBV9 and TRBJ1-3, reads DSGVTQTPKHLITATGQRVTLRCSPRSGDLSVYWYQQSLDQGLQFLIQYYNGEERAKGNILERFSAQQFPDLHSELNLSSLELGDSALYFCASSALKMSSGNTIYFGEGSWLTVV.

This clone was seen a single time. The chain joins TRBV27 to TRBJ1-2; 7 positions match TRBD1. The CDR3 spans 13 residues. The V gene end was trimmed by 5 bases and the J gene end by 1 base; junction bases not matched to a gene: 1. Germline assignment: CDR1 MNHEY and CDR2 SMNVEV (reference sequence). The CDR3 DNA reads TGTGCCAGCAGTAGGGACAGTAACTATGGCTACACCTTC. Its translation is CASSRDSNYGYTF.

The rearrangement uses TRBV19 and TRBJ2-7; TRBD2 agrees at 7 bases. The germline V gene has CDR1 LNHDA and CDR2 SQIVND (reference sequence). The CDR3 is 14 residues long. Trimming removed 4 bases from V and 7 bases from J; junction bases left unmatched: 10. CDR3 sequence: CASSTWEGHWEQYF. CDR3 nucleotides: TGTGCCAGTAGTACGTGGGAGGGCCATTGGGAGCAGTACTTC.

The V call is TRBV15, the J call TRBJ1-2, with D hard to call. This CDR3 contains 16 residues. V shed 0 bases and J shed 5 bases, with 16 bases lying between them. The germline V gene has CDR1 LNHNV and CDR2 YYDKDF (reference sequence). The CDR3 region has the DNA TGTGCCACCAGCAGAGAGATCACGGCCGGGTGGTATGGCTACACCTTC. Translated: CATSREITAGWYGYTF.

The chain joins TRBV19 to TRBJ2-5; D is possibly TRBD1 (6 bases). The CDR3 is made up of 11 amino acids. Trimming stripped 6 bases from V and 5 bases from J, with 7 bases between. Germline CDR1 LNHDA, CDR2 SQIVND (reference sequence). The CDR3 sequence is CASRRGETQYF. In DNA, the CDR3 is TGTGCCAGTAGGAGGGGGGAGACCCAGTACTTC.

This sequence joins TRBV18 and TRBJ1-6, with 8 bases that match TRBD1. V was clipped by 5 bases and J by 9 bases; unmatched bases: 6. This CDR3 is built from 14 residues. Germline V CDR1 and CDR2: KGHSH, LQKENI. CDR3 amino acids: CASSSDRVGSPLHF. The CDR3 DNA is TGTGCCAGCTCATCGGACAGGGTGGGTTCACCCCTCCACTTT.

The rearrangement joins TRBV4-1 to TRBJ2-1, with D perhaps matching TRBD2 (5 bases). Trimming removed 3 bases at V and 0 bases at J, with 15 bases between. The CDR3 sequence is 17 residues long. CDR1 MGHRA and CDR2 YSYEKL come from the germline V gene. This CDR3 reads CASSQPVIGSSYNEQFF. The CDR3 coding sequence is TGCGCCAGCAGCCAGCCAGTCATAGGGAGCTCCTACAATGAGCAGTTCTTC.

The J gene is TRBJ2-2, the V gene TRBV2, with D unclear. V dropped 2 bases and J dropped 5 bases, with 6 bases sitting between them. CDR3 length: 13 residues. Germline V gene data show CDR1 as SNHLY and CDR2 as FYNNEI. CDR3 loop: CASSESGTGELFF. DNA of the CDR3: TGTGCCAGCAGTGAATCAGGAACCGGGGAGCTGTTTTTT.

CDR3 sequence reads: CASSLGLRGTYEQYF. The CDR3 nucleotides are TGTGCCAGCAGTTTGGGACTAAGGGGAACCTACGAGCAGTACTTC. V gene TRBV28 combines with J gene TRBJ2-7, with 7 bases that match TRBD2. Trimming took 3 bases from V and 2 from J; bases not matched to a gene: 7. The germline CDR1 and CDR2 sequences are MDHEN and SYDVKM. This CDR3 contains 15 residues.

The chain carries TRBV6-5 and TRBJ1-3, with D possibly matching TRBD1 (5 bases). Germline lookup yields CDR1 MNHEY and CDR2 SVGAGI. Trimming left V 6 bases short and J 0 bases short, with 6 bases between. The CDR3 consists of 13 residues. As DNA, the CDR3 is TGTGCCAGCAGCGGGGGCTCTGGAAACACCATATATTTT. Translation gives CASSGGSGNTIYF.

The chain recombines TRBV5-1 with TRBJ1-3; D uncertain. The germline V gene has CDR1 SGHRS and CDR2 YFSETQ. Trimming cost V 2 bases and J 4 bases, with 4 bases left between them. This CDR3 is 12 amino acids long. CDR3 region: CASSLQGNTIYF. In nucleotides, the CDR3 is TGCGCCAGCAGCTTACAGGGAAACACCATATATTTT.

The rearrangement uses TRBV4-3 and TRBJ2-1; weak D call: TRBD2 (5 bases). The germline CDR1 and CDR2 sequences are LGHNA and YSLEER. The CDR3 contains 15 residues. Trimming stripped 1 base from V and 0 bases from J, with 7 bases between. The CDR3 DNA reads TGCGCCAGCAGCCAAGTCCTAGCCTCCTACAATGAGCAGTTCTTC. Translated: CASSQVLASYNEQFF.

CDR3 in amino acids: CASSFPATDTQYF. The CDR3 DNA sequence: TGCGCCAGCAGCTTCCCAGCGACAGATACGCAGTATTTT. The chain is built from TRBV5-1 and TRBJ2-3; D is undetermined. V gave up 2 bases and J gave up 3 bases, with 7 bases separating them. CDR1 is SGHRS, CDR2 YFSETQ, per germline. This CDR3 has 13 amino acids.